The 17 T cell receptor beta chains below all came from one sample that was sequenced in a study of blood T cells in healthy people across ages. The authors ran a second PCR of about 7 to 12 cycles using a sample-barcoded 5' primer and a J-beta primer mix. Each CDR3 protein is one row after TCRdb ran MiXCR on the 5' RACE reads. Of hundreds of thousands of distinct CDR3 sequences listed, around 21% were seen once; the top ten hold 3.5% to 4%. Sequencing was carried out using blood. These receptors all stem from a man in his 70s in good health.

Only a few counts were recorded for this clonotype. V usage is TRBV7-3 and J usage is TRBJ1-1; 9 nucleotides align to TRBD1. The CDR3 is 15 amino acids. V dropped 5 bases and J dropped 5; count of bases not matched to a gene: 9. Germline CDR1 and CDR2: SGHTA and FQGTGA. CDR3 sequence: CASSPGTGMGTEAFF. The CDR3 DNA reads TGTGCCAGCAGCCCCGGGACAGGGATGGGGACTGAAGCTTTCTTT.

The chain links TRBV27 to TRBJ2-5; D is unclear. Judging by the DNA end, TRBJ2-7 fits better; the J call may be wrong. CDR3 size: 13 residues. Germline assignment: CDR1 MNHEY and CDR2 SMNVEV (reference sequence). For the CDR3, the DNA is TGTGCCAGCAGTCCTACGACCGCCTACGAGCAGTACTTC. Translating it yields CASSPTTAYEQYF.

The rearrangement joins TRBV5-1 to TRBJ2-3; 10 bases align to TRBD1. CDR1 SGHRS and CDR2 YFSETQ come from the germline V gene. V lost 4 bases to trimming and J lost 6 bases; unmatched junction nucleotides: 5. This CDR3 comprises 14 residues. The CDR3, as DNA: TGCGCCAGCAGCGGGACAGGGGAGGGGGATACGCAGTATTTT. Amino acids: CASSGTGEGDTQYF. The whole variable domain, remainder taken from reference TRBV5-1 and TRBJ2-3, is KAGVTQTPRYLIKTRGQQVTLSCSPISGHRSVSWYQQTPGQGLQFLFEYFSETQRNKGNFPGRFSGRQFSNSRSEMNVSTLELGDSALYLCASSGTGEGDTQYFGPGTRLTVL.

V gene TRBV28 combines with J gene TRBJ1-4, with D unclear. The germline V gene encodes CDR1 MDHEN and CDR2 SYDVKM. CDR3 size: 12 residues. The V end was cut by 8 bases, the J end by 7 bases, with 11 bases between. The CDR3 DNA reads TGTGCCAGCCGTACTAAGGCTGAAAAACTGTTTTTT. Protein sequence: CASRTKAEKLFF.

This clonotype was detected ten times or more. This chain links TRBV29-1 with TRBJ2-4, with D unclear. Germline assignment: CDR1 SQVTM and CDR2 ANQGSEA. The germline V and J ends were trimmed by 5 bases and 5 bases, with 10 bases remaining between them. CDR3 length equals 12 residues. The CDR3 DNA reads TGCAGCGTTCTGCTCGACCAAAACATTCAGTACTTC. This translates into CSVLLDQNIQYF.

This chain links TRBV12-3 or TRBV12-4 with TRBJ2-1; TRBD2 aligns across 12 bases. The CDR3 runs to 14 residues. Trimming at V came to 8 bases and at J to 13 bases, leaving 12 bases not matched to a gene. The CDR3 region is CASGTGLAGWAQFF. CDR3 sequence (DNA): TGTGCCAGCGGGACGGGACTAGCGGGTTGGGCCCAGTTCTTC.

The chain links TRBV15 to TRBJ1-1; TRBD1 aligns across 8 bases. The CDR3 contains 16 residues. Germline CDR1 reads LNHNV; CDR2 reads YYDKDF (reference sequence). With V trimmed by 0 bases and J by 5 bases, 8 bases remained unmatched. The DNA for the CDR3 is TGTGCCACCAGCAGAGAAGGGACAGGTTATGGGACTGAAGCTTTCTTT. This sequence encodes CATSREGTGYGTEAFF. The whole variable domain, remainder taken from reference TRBV15 and TRBJ1-1, is DAMVIQNPRYQVTQFGKPVTLSCSQTLNHNVMYWYQQKSSQAPKLLFHYYDKDFNNEADTPDNFQSRRPNTSFCFLDIRSPGLGDTAMYLCATSREGTGYGTEAFFGQGTRLTVV.

This clonotype was counted only a few times. The chain has TRBV20-1 and TRBJ2-3; the match to TRBD2 covers 10 bases. There are 14 residues in the CDR3. The trim removed 6 bases at V and 2 bases at J, leaving 5 bases unmatched. In germline, CDR1 is DFQATT, CDR2 SNEGSKA (reference sequence). The DNA of the CDR3 is TGCAGTGCCCTAGCGGGAGAGGCCACAGATACGCAGTATTTT. This gives the protein CSALAGEATDTQYF.

The V and J genes are TRBV3-1 and TRBJ2-1; the match to TRBD2 covers 13 bases. This CDR3 contains 20 residues. CDR1 and CDR2 (germline): LGHDT, YNNKEL (reference sequence). V was clipped by 4 bases and J by 2 bases; unmatched bases: 14. Written as DNA, the CDR3 is TGTGCCAGCAGCCGATCACAAGGACTAGCGGGAGCCGGAACCTACAATGAGCAGTTCTTC. This translates into CASSRSQGLAGAGTYNEQFF.

This clonotype occurred once. This sequence joins TRBV5-1 and TRBJ2-2; D possibly corresponds to TRBD1 (5 bases). V shed 0 bases and J shed 4 bases, with 10 bases lying between them. Germline V lookup: CDR1 SGHRS, CDR2 YFSETQ. This CDR3 spans 15 amino acids. The CDR3 loop is CASSLVAGITGELFF. The DNA for the CDR3 is TGCGCCAGCAGCTTGGTAGCAGGGATCACCGGGGAGCTGTTTTTT.

The rearrangement joins TRBV7-6 to TRBJ1-3, with no clear D. CDR1 is SGHVS, CDR2 FNYEAQ, per germline. The CDR3 consists of 17 residues. V lost 1 base and J 2 bases, leaving 15 bases between the germline ends. Here the CDR3 reads CASSLEGGQWAGNTIYF. CDR3 in DNA: TGTGCCAGCAGCTTAGAAGGAGGCCAATGGGCTGGAAACACCATATATTTT.

The V gene is TRBV6-5, the J gene TRBJ2-5; D is possibly TRBD1 (5 bases). V lost 6 bases and J lost 2, with 13 bases in between. CDR1 is MNHEY, CDR2 SVGAGI, per germline. The CDR3 covers 14 residues. CDR3 region: CASRQGKRQETQYF. In DNA form, the CDR3 reads TGTGCCAGCAGGCAGGGAAAACGTCAAGAGACCCAGTACTTC.

This clonotype came up many times. The chain joins TRBV27 to TRBJ1-5, with unresolved D. Looked up from germline, CDR1 is MNHEY and CDR2 is SMNVEV (reference sequence). The CDR3 spans 13 residues. V lost 2 bases to trimming and J lost 10 bases, with 12 bases between them. The CDR3: CASSLVYLNPQHF. The CDR3 coding sequence is TGTGCCAGCAGTTTAGTATATCTCAATCCCCAGCATTTT.

This clonotype was seen more than once but under ten times. One end of the junction does not line up with germline, which may come from a read error. The V call is TRBV12-3 or TRBV12-4, the J call TRBJ2-7; no clear D. The length of the CDR3 is 11 residues. As DNA, the CDR3 is TGTGCCAGCAGTCGGATCGACGAGCAGTATTTC. It yields the protein CASSRIDEQYF.

This clonotype showed up many times. V and J are TRBV9 and TRBJ2-1; a possible D gene is TRBD1 (5 bases). The ends were cut back, 2 bases at V and 6 bases at J, with 15 bases in the middle. CDR1 and CDR2 (germline): SGDLS, YYNGEE. This CDR3 is built from 15 residues. The CDR3: CASSVGLDPRNEQFF. Written as DNA, the CDR3 is TGTGCCAGCAGCGTGGGGCTAGATCCTCGCAATGAGCAGTTCTTC.

This clonotype was counted between two and nine times. The chain joins TRBV20-1 to TRBJ2-5; D tentatively reads TRBD1 or TRBD2 (5 bases each). Germline loops: CDR1 DFQATT, CDR2 SNEGSKA (reference sequence). The CDR3 spans 14 residues. Trimming removed 0 bases from V and 5 bases from J, with 13 bases in between. This CDR3 is CSARDGAGTETQYF. The CDR3 DNA is TGCAGTGCTAGAGATGGGGCAGGGACGGAGACCCAGTACTTC.

As concerns this clonotype: At one end, the junction sequence differs from germline, possibly due to a read error. V is TRBV4-3 and J is TRBJ2-5; 11 bases map to TRBD1. This CDR3 contains 15 residues. Germline V lookup: CDR1 LGHNA, CDR2 YSLEER. The CDR3, as DNA: TGCGCCAGCAGCCGAGACCCCCGGGACAGGGGGACCCAGTGCTTC. Its protein is CASSRDPRDRGTQCF.